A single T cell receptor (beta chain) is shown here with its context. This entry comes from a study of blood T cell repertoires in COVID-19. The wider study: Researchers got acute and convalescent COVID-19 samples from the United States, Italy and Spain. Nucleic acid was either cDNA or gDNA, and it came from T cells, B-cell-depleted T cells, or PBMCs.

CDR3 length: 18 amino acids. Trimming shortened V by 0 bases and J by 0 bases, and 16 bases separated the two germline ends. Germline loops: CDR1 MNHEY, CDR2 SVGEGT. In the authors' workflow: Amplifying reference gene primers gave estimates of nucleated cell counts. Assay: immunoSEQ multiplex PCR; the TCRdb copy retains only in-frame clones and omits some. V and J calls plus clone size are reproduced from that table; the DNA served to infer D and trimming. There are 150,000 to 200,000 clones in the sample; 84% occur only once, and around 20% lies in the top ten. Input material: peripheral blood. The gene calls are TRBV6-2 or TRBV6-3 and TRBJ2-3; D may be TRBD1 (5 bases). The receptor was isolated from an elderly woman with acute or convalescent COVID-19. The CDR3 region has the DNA TGTGCCAGCAGTTACTCGAGTAAGGGGCCCTATAGCACAGATACGCAGTATTTT. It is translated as CASSYSSKGPYSTDTQYF.